These 10 T cell receptor beta chains were all obtained from the same sample, sequenced in a study of T cell changes during pregnancy in multiple sclerosis. Profiling relied on immunoSEQ multiplex PCR, and the TCRdb table lists in-frame clones only, not all of them. The table records about 36,000 clones, approximately 90% of them present only once. This specimen consisted of CD4+ T cells from peripheral blood mononuclear cells, obtained after pregnancy. These receptors all stem from a female donor with multiple sclerosis, enrolled in a pregnancy study.

This clone came up a few times. This chain connects TRBV7-2 to TRBJ2-7; TRBD1 agrees at 7 bases. Germline V gene lookup returns CDR1 SGHTA and CDR2 FQGNSA. The CDR3 is made up of 17 amino acids. Losses at the gene ends were 5 bases for V and 1 base for J; bases not matched to a gene: 14. The CDR3 reads CASSPNPIGTASYEQYF. CDR3 nucleotide sequence: TGTGCCAGCAGCCCCAACCCTATCGGGACAGCGTCCTACGAGCAGTACTTC.

The J gene is TRBJ2-7, the V gene TRBV19; 12 bases line up with TRBD1. CDR1 is LNHDA and CDR2 is SQIVND in the germline V gene (reference sequence). This CDR3 has 15 residues. J lost 2 bases, V lost 4 bases, and 3 bases had no gene match. This CDR3 is CASSTRDRGPYEQYF. CDR3 nucleotides: TGTGCCAGTAGTACCCGGGACAGGGGGCCCTACGAGCAGTACTTC.

The rearrangement links TRBV7-9 to TRBJ2-3; 9 nucleotides agree with TRBD2. V was pared by 5 bases and J by 2 bases, with 5 bases of the junction left unmatched. The germline gives CDR1 SEHNR, CDR2 FQNEAQ (reference sequence). The CDR3 contains 15 residues. The CDR3 reads CASSEGLAHTDTQYF. The DNA of the CDR3 is TGTGCCAGCAGCGAAGGACTAGCGCACACAGATACGCAGTATTTT.

This clone has only one observation. The chain has TRBV5-1 and TRBJ2-2; tentative D call: TRBD2 (5 bases). The V end lost 3 bases, the J end lost 5 bases, and 11 bases lay between the germline ends. The CDR3 sequence is 14 residues long. CDR1 SGHRS and CDR2 YFSETQ come from the germline V gene. The CDR3 DNA sequence: TGCGCCAGCAGCTCCGGGGATACGACCGGGGAGCTGTTTTTT. Amino acid sequence: CASSSGDTTGELFF. The full variable domain, its missing parts supplied by reference TRBV5-1 and TRBJ2-2, is KAGVTQTPRYLIKTRGQQVTLSCSPISGHRSVSWYQQTPGQGLQFLFEYFSETQRNKGNFPGRFSGRQFSNSRSEMNVSTLELGDSALYLCASSSGDTTGELFFGEGSRLTVL.

This chain uses TRBV15 with TRBJ2-5, with TRBD1 matching over 7 bases. Per germline, CDR1 LNHNV and CDR2 YYDKDF (reference sequence). The CDR3 runs 14 residues. V dropped 6 bases and J dropped 3; count of bases not matched to a gene: 7. This chain's CDR3 is CATSPTDREETQYF. CDR3 nucleotide sequence: TGTGCCACCAGTCCGACAGACAGGGAAGAGACCCAGTACTTC. The variable domain in full, with the rest retrieved from reference TRBV15 and TRBJ2-5, is DAMVIQNPRYQVTQFGKPVTLSCSQTLNHNVMYWYQQKSSQAPKLLFHYYDKDFNNEADTPDNFQSRRPNTSFCFLDIRSPGLGDTAMYLCATSPTDREETQYFGPGTRLLVL.

This chain uses TRBV19 with TRBJ2-7; tentatively, D is TRBD2 (6 bases). Per the germline V gene, CDR1 is LNHDA and CDR2 is SQIVND (reference sequence). Trimming took 1 base from V and 2 from J, leaving 15 bases between them. CDR3 length: 16 residues. For the CDR3, the DNA is TGTGCCAGTAGTATAGCCCCCTCCGGGGGTCCCTACGAGCAGTACTTC. This gives the protein CASSIAPSGGPYEQYF.

The chain uses TRBV19 and TRBJ1-1, with D perhaps matching TRBD1 (6 bases). The CDR3 spans 14 residues. CDR1 is LNHDA, CDR2 SQIVND, per germline (reference sequence). The V and J ends lost 5 bases and 3 bases respectively, with 13 bases between them. CDR3 region: CASSDRTLDTEAFF. CDR3 bases: TGTGCCAGTAGTGACAGGACCCTGGACACTGAAGCTTTCTTT.

The rearrangement joins TRBV2 to TRBJ2-2, with TRBD2 identical over 8 bases. The CDR3 totals 15 residues. Germline CDR1 SNHLY, CDR2 FYNNEI. The junction had 9 bases not matched to a gene; V was cut back by 9 bases and J by 3 bases. CDR3 sequence (DNA): TGTGCCAGTAGGACTAGCTTGAGGGACACCGGGGAGCTGTTTTTT. Its translation: CASRTSLRDTGELFF.

The V call is TRBV2, the J call TRBJ2-2; 7 bases agree with TRBD1. Trimming removed 7 bases from V and 6 bases from J; junction bases left unmatched: 11. Germline-derived CDR1 and CDR2 are SNHLY and FYNNEI. This CDR3 has 15 amino acids. CDR3 sequence (DNA): TGTGCCAGCAAGGGAATGACGAGGGGGCCCGGGGAGCTGTTTTTT. Its protein product is CASKGMTRGPGELFF.

The CDR3 loop reads CASSLRSGSTDTQYF. The DNA for the CDR3 is TGTGCCAGCAGCTTACGAAGCGGGAGCACAGATACGCAGTATTTT. The chain is built from TRBV7-2 and TRBJ2-3, with D possibly TRBD2 on 6 matching bases. The V gene lost 2 bases and the J gene lost 0 bases, with 9 bases spanning the gap. CDR3 length: 15 residues. Germline V CDR1 and CDR2: SGHTA, FQGNSA. Variable domain in full (rest from reference TRBV7-2 and TRBJ2-3): GAGVSQSPSNKVTEKGKDVELRCDPISGHTALYWYRQSLGQGLEFLIYFQGNSAPDKSGLPSDRFSAERTGGSVSTLTIQRTQQEDSAVYLCASSLRSGSTDTQYFGPGTRLTVL.